This TCR beta chain was captured in a study of T cell responses to AZD1222 COVID-19 vaccine. The assay was immunoSEQ multiplex PCR, and TCRdb's table has in-frame clones only and misses some. This table has 130,000 or so clones, 80% to 95% appearing once. The input for sequencing was peripheral blood, taken on day 0 of MenACWY control vaccination. The receptor was isolated from an adult in good health.

The CDR3 spells CASSLGDHPDTQYF. The DNA of the CDR3 is TGTGCCAGCAGCTTAGGGGACCACCCAGATACGCAGTATTTT. The V call is TRBV7-2, the J call TRBJ2-3; TRBD1 or TRBD2 may be the D gene (5 bases each). Germline V CDR1 and CDR2: SGHTA, FQGNSA. V lost 1 base and J lost 4, with 9 bases in between. The CDR3 spans 14 residues.